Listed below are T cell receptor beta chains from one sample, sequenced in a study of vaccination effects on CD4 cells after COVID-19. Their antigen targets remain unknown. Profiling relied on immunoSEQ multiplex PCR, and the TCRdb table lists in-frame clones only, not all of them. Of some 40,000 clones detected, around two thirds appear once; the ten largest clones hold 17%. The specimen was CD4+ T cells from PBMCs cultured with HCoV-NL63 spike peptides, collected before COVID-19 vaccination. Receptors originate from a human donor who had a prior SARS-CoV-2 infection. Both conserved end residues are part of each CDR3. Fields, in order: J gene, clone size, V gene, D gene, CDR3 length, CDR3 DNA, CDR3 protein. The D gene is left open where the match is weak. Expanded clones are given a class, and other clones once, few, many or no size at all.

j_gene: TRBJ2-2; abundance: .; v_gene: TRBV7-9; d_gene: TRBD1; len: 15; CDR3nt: TGTGCCAGCGAATTCCCAACAGGGGACACCGGGGAGCTGTTTTTT; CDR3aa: CASEFPTGDTGELFF
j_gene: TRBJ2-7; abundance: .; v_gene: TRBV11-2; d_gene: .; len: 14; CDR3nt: TGTGCCAGCAGCTTAGTAGGGGTCGATTACGAGCAGTACTTC; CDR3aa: CASSLVGVDYEQYF
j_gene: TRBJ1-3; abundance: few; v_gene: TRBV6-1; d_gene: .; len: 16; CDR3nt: TGTGCCAGCAGTGAAACCAGCCTACACTCTGGAAACACCATATATTTT; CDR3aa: CASSETSLHSGNTIYF
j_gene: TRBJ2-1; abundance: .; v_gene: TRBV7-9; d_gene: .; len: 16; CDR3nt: TGTGCCAGCAGACCACTAGACCACCTTCGAAACAATGAGCAGTTCTTC; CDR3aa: CASRPLDHLRNNEQFF
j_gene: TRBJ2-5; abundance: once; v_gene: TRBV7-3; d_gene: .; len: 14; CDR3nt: TGTGCCAGCAGCTTAACGGCGGCAGCAGAGACCCAGTACTTC; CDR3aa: CASSLTAAAETQYF
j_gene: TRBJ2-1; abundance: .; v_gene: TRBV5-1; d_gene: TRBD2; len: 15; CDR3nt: TGCGCCAGCAGCTTGATGAGCGGGGGGGCTAATGAGCAGTTCTTC; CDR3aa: CASSLMSGGANEQFF
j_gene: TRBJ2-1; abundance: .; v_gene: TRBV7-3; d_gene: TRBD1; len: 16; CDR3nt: TGTGCCAGCAGCCCTCGGACAGGGGTCCCCTACAATGAGCAGTTCTTC; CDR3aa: CASSPRTGVPYNEQFF
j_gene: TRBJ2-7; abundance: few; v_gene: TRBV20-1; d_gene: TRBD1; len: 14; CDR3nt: TGCAGTGCTAGTCAAACCCAGGGGGCCTACGAGCAGTACTTC; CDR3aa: CSASQTQGAYEQYF
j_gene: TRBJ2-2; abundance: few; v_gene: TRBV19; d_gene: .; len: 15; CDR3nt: TGTGCCAGTAGTATCCCCGGACCGAACACCGGGGAGCTGTTTTTT; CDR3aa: CASSIPGPNTGELFF
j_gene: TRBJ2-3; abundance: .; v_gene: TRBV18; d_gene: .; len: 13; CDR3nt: TGTGCCAGCTCACTCTCGCGTCAAGATACGCAGTATTTT; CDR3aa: CASSLSRQDTQYF
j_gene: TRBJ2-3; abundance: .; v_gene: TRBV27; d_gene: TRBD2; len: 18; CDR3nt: TGTGCCAGCAGTCTTTACCCGACTAGCGGGAGGCCGGAAGATACGCAGTATTTT; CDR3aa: CASSLYPTSGRPEDTQYF
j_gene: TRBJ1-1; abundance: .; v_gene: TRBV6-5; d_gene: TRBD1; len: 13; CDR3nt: TGTGCCAGCATCCAGGGGGCCGGTACTGAAGCTTTCTTT; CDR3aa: CASIQGAGTEAFF
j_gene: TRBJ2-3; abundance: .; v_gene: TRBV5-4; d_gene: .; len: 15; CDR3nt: TGTGCCAGCAGCTTGAGGTACAGGGTAGCAGATACGCAGTATTTT; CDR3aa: CASSLRYRVADTQYF
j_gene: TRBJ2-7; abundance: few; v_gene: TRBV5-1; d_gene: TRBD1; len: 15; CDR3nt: TGCGCCAGCAGCGAAGGGACAGGATGGGACTACGAGCAGTACTTC; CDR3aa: CASSEGTGWDYEQYF
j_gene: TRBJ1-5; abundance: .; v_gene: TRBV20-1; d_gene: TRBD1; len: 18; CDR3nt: TGCAGTGCTAGTCTTACCGGGACAGGGAATTGGTACAATCAGCCCCAGCATTTT; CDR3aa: CSASLTGTGNWYNQPQHF
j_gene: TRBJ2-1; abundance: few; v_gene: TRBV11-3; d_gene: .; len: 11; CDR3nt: TGTGCCAGCCCAAGGCGGGATGAGCAGTTCTTC; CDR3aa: CASPRRDEQFF
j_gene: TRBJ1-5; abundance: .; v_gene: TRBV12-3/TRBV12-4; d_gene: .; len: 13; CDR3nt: TGTGCCAGCAGCCTAGGGTCCAATCAGCCCCAGCATTTT; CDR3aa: CASSLGSNQPQHF
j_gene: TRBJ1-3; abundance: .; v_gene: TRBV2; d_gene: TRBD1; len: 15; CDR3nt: TGTGCCAGCAGCCTCCAAGGGGGCGCTGGAAACACCATATATTTT; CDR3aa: CASSLQGGAGNTIYF
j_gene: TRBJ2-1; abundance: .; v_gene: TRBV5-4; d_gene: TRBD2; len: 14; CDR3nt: TGTGCCAGCAGCTTGGCTAGCGGCTACAATGAGCAGTTCTTC; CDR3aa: CASSLASGYNEQFF
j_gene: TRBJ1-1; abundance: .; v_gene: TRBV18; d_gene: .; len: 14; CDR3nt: TGTGCCAGCTCTCGACAGATTCAGAACACTGAAGCTTTCTTT; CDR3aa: CASSRQIQNTEAFF
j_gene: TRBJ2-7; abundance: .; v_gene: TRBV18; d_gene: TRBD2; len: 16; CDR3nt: TGTGCCAGCTCACCAATGGGCGGGGGAAGCTCCTACGAGCAGTACTTC; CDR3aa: CASSPMGGGSSYEQYF
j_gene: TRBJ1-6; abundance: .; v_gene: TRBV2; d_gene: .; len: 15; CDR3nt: TGTGCCAGCAGTCGGGGACTCGGGACTACGTCACCCCTCCACTTT; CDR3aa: CASSRGLGTTSPLHF
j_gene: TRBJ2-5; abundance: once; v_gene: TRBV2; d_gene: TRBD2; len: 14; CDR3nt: TGTGCCAGCAGTGAGGGACTAGGACCGGAGACCCAGTACTTC; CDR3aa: CASSEGLGPETQYF